The 11 T cell receptor beta chains below come from one sample, sequenced in a study of breast tumors, draining lymph nodes, adjacent tissues. TCRdb passed the multiplex PCR reads through MiXCR, listing each CDR3 protein once. The data contain approximately 280,000 distinct CDR3 sequences, roughly 30% of them singletons. Axillary draining lymph nodes of breast cancer patients supplied the node samples. Source material: axillary lymph node tissue. Source of these receptors: a female donor with breast cancer. Some clones in this sample may be carry-over from other donors' samples.

This clonotype was counted at least ten times. The rearrangement joins TRBV7-3 to TRBJ2-3, with a tentative D call TRBD2 (5 bases). Trimming cost V 5 bases and J 4 bases, with 19 bases left between them. Germline V CDR1 and CDR2: SGHTA, FQGTGA. This CDR3 has 16 amino acids. Here the CDR3 reads CASSQVRGGGADTQYF. CDR3 bases: TGTGCCAGCAGCCAAGTTCGAGGAGGTGGGGCAGATACGCAGTATTTT. The full variable domain, with the rest looked up from reference TRBV7-3 and TRBJ2-3, is GAGVSQTPSNKVTEKGKYVELRCDPISGHTALYWYRQSLGQGPEFLIYFQGTGAADDSGLPNDRFFAVRPEGSVSTLKIQRTERGDSAVYLCASSQVRGGGADTQYFGPGTRLTVL.

The V call is TRBV6-9, the J call TRBJ1-5, with D possibly matching TRBD1 (5 bases). V was cut by 3 bases and J by 0 bases, with 24 bases left in between. The CDR3 runs 20 residues. The germline CDR1 and CDR2 sequences are MNHGY and SVAAGI. CDR3 DNA: TGTGCCAGCAGTTACCCCCAGGACACCCCTGGGGAGTATAGCAATCAGCCCCAGCATTTT. Protein sequence: CASSYPQDTPGEYSNQPQHF.

The count of this clonotype is one. This CDR3 is CSARGRNRTFEQYF. The CDR3 DNA reads TGCAGTGCTAGAGGTCGGAACAGGACCTTCGAGCAGTACTTC. The chain is built from TRBV20-1 and TRBJ2-7, with D possibly being TRBD1 (5 bases). Germline V gene lookup returns CDR1 DFQATT and CDR2 SNEGSKA (reference sequence). The ends were cut back, 1 base at V and 6 bases at J, with 16 bases in the middle. The CDR3 contains 14 residues.

This clonotype has only one observation. Mismatch with germline at one junction end may stem from a read error. The DNA of the CDR3 is TGTGCCGCCAGTGATTTTAATACGGGGGGTGCTGGGGCCAACGTCCTGACTTTC. Protein sequence: CAASDFNTGGAGANVLTF. The chain recombines TRBV24-1 with TRBJ2-6, with 7 bases aligning to TRBD2. Per the germline V gene, CDR1 is KGHDR and CDR2 is SFDVKD. The CDR3 has 18 residues.

With regard to this clonotype: This sequence may be a read error, since a much larger clone differs from it by one base. Since the CDR3 does not end with the conserved phenylalanine or tryptophan, this likely comes from a read error. The rearrangement joins TRBV5-5 to TRBJ1-2; TRBD1 might be the D (5 bases). Trimming removed 0 bases at V and 4 bases at J, with 16 bases between. CDR1 is SGHKS and CDR2 is YYEKEE in the germline V gene (reference sequence). The CDR3 is made up of 16 amino acids. The CDR3 loop reads CASSLGSPRDPYGYTL. DNA of the CDR3: TGTGCCAGCAGCTTGGGGTCACCCAGGGATCCCTATGGCTACACCCTC.

Turning to this clonotype: Since a much larger clone is just one base distant, this may be a read error. J is TRBJ1-2 and V is TRBV6-1; no firm D call. With 6 bases removed from V and 3 bases from J, the gap between germline ends came to 5 bases. Germline loops: CDR1 MNHNS, CDR2 SASEGT. This CDR3 comprises 11 residues. CDR3 sequence: CASRWDYGYTF. The DNA for the CDR3 is TGTGCCAGCAGATGGGACTATGGCTACACCTTC.

Of note for this clonotype: Here the CDR3 omits its conserved ending phenylalanine or tryptophan, so a read error is the likely source. V and J are TRBV20-1 and TRBJ1-2; 11 positions match TRBD1. CDR3 length equals 13 residues. With V trimmed by 3 bases and J by 6 bases, 3 bases remained unmatched. Germline V CDR1 and CDR2: DFQATT, SNEGSKA (reference sequence). CDR3 region: CSASGQGAHGYTS. CDR3 DNA sequence: TGCAGTGCTAGTGGACAGGGGGCGCATGGCTACACCTCC.

The genes are TRBV19 and TRBJ1-4; D gene ambiguous. Looked up from germline, CDR1 is LNHDA and CDR2 is SQIVND (reference sequence). CDR3 length: 15 amino acids. V lost 7 bases and J 3 bases, leaving 15 bases between the germline ends. The CDR3: CASMRRAGPNEKLFF. CDR3 in DNA: TGTGCCAGTATGAGACGGGCAGGACCTAATGAAAAACTGTTTTTT.

This clonotype has a handful of counts. With a much larger clone just one base away, this may be a read error. The chain has TRBV20-1 and TRBJ2-7; D gene uncertain. The V end was cut by 0 bases, the J end by 6 bases, with 15 bases between. Germline lookup yields CDR1 DFQATT and CDR2 SNEGSKA (reference sequence). The CDR3 is 14 residues long. The CDR3 DNA reads as TGCAGTGCTAGAGATGAGAGACGGATCTCCGAGCAGTACTTC. It encodes CSARDERRISEQYF.

Comments on this clonotype: A read error may explain this, as a much larger clone is one base away. The J gene is TRBJ2-7, the V gene TRBV4-1; unclear D gene. V lost 9 bases and J 0 bases, leaving 18 bases between the germline ends. Per germline, CDR1 MGHRA and CDR2 YSYEKL. There are 15 residues in the CDR3. The chain's CDR3 is CAREFFWSCSYEQYF. The CDR3 DNA sequence: TGCGCCAGAGAGTTTTTTTGGTCGTGCTCCTACGAGCAGTACTTC.

In its sample, this clonotype was seen many times. The gene calls are TRBV7-2 and TRBJ2-4; D unresolved. Germline V gives CDR1 SGHTA, CDR2 FQGNSA. This CDR3 contains 12 residues. The ends were cut back, 5 bases at V and 6 bases at J, with 8 bases in the middle. The CDR3 region is CASSTPGNIQYF. In DNA form, the CDR3 reads TGTGCCAGCAGCACACCAGGAAACATTCAGTACTTC.